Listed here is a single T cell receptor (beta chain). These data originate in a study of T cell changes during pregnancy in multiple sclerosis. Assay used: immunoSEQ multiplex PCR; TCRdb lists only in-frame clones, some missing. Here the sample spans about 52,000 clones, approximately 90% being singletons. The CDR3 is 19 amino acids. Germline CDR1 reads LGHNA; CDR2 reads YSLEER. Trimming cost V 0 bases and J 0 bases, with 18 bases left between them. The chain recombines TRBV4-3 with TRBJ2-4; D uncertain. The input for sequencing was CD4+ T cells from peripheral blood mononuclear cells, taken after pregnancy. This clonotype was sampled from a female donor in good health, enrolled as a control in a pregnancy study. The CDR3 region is CASSQDPTAADLAKNIQYF. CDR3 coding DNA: TGCGCCAGCAGCCAAGATCCAACCGCGGCAGACCTAGCCAAAAACATTCAGTACTTC.